The 7 T cell receptor beta chains below all came from one sample that was sequenced in a study of blood T cell repertoires in COVID-19. Clones were sequenced by immunoSEQ multiplex PCR, and TCRdb holds only the in-frame ones, with some missing. The sample records 65,000 to 90,000 clones, approximately 78% being singletons. The source material was peripheral blood. Source of these receptors: a man in his sixties with acute or convalescent COVID-19.

The J gene is TRBJ2-4, the V gene TRBV11-3; D gene ambiguous. The germline CDR1 and CDR2 sequences are SGHNT and YENEEA. Trimming shortened V by 2 bases and J by 8 bases, and 16 bases separated the two germline ends. The CDR3 sequence is 15 residues long. CDR3 sequence: CASSLLSPPEDIQYF. Here the CDR3 DNA reads TGTGCCAGCAGCTTATTATCACCCCCTGAGGACATTCAGTACTTC.

This clone was counted a few times. The V gene is TRBV7-2, the J gene TRBJ1-4, with D possibly being TRBD1 (5 bases). Trimming shortened V by 5 bases and J by 5 bases, and 12 bases separated the two germline ends. The CDR3 consists of 14 residues. The germline CDR1 and CDR2 sequences are SGHTA and FQGNSA. Here the CDR3 reads CASSPQGGNEKLFF. CDR3 bases: TGTGCCAGCAGCCCTCAGGGTGGCAATGAAAAACTGTTTTTT.

This rearrangement joins TRBV24-1 to TRBJ2-5; 8 bases agree with TRBD2. Germline V gene lookup returns CDR1 KGHDR and CDR2 SFDVKD. The length of the CDR3 is 16 residues. The junction had 6 bases not matched to a gene; V was cut back by 1 base and J by 3 bases. Here the CDR3 reads CATSDFSGTREETQYF. CDR3 DNA: TGTGCCACCAGTGATTTTTCCGGGACTAGGGAAGAGACCCAGTACTTC.

The gene calls are TRBV21-1 and TRBJ2-4; the table's D call, TRBD1, was not checked against the DNA. TRBV21-1 constitutes a pseudogene. The CDR3 has 16 residues. CDR3 coding DNA: TGTGCCAGCAGCAAATATCTTGGGACAGTAGAAAACATTCAGTACTTC. Its protein product is CASSKYLGTVENIQYF.

The chain has TRBV5-1 and TRBJ2-5, with D unresolved. Germline V CDR1 and CDR2: SGHRS, YFSETQ. Trimming stripped 2 bases from V and 5 bases from J, with 10 bases between. The CDR3 consists of 13 residues. CDR3 region: CASSLPGLETQYF. Written as DNA, the CDR3 is TGCGCCAGCAGCTTACCCGGTTTGGAGACCCAGTACTTC.

In this sample, this clone turned up a few times. The chain recombines TRBV25-1 with TRBJ1-2; D not certain. This CDR3 spans 15 amino acids. V dropped 4 bases and J dropped 7 bases, with 19 bases sitting between them. Germline CDR1 and CDR2: MGHDK and SYGVNS. CDR3 DNA sequence: TGTGCCAGCAGTGCTCCGGGTCCCGAAATTAGTGGCTACACCTTC. Protein: CASSAPGPEISGYTF.

There are a few counts of this clone. The CDR3 sequence: CASNPDRAARNTEAFF. CDR3 bases: TGTGCCAGTAACCCGGACAGGGCGGCAAGGAACACTGAAGCTTTCTTT. The V gene is TRBV19, the J gene TRBJ1-1; 8 nucleotides align to TRBD1. The CDR3 has 16 residues. J gave up 1 base and V 7 bases, and 11 bases lay outside the gene matches. Germline CDR1 is LNHDA and CDR2 is SQIVND (reference sequence).